These 16 T cell receptor beta chains share one sample of origin, sequenced in a study of cytomegalovirus exposure and HLA in healthy donors. With 60 Vbeta and 13 Jbeta primers, the PCR was carried out. Generated by immunoSEQ multiplex PCR, the TCRdb table keeps only in-frame clones and is missing some. The sample has around 200,000 clones. Source material: PBMCs. The receptors shown here come from a woman aged 25 to 39 in good health and CMV-seropositive.

The chain joins TRBV4-3 to TRBJ2-7, with D possibly TRBD1 on 5 matching bases. With 0 bases removed from V and 5 bases from J, the gap between germline ends came to 14 bases. The CDR3 loop spans 15 amino acids. CDR1 is LGHNA and CDR2 is YSLEER in the germline V gene. The CDR3 spells CASSQDGRQGHEQYF. CDR3 bases: TGCGCCAGCAGCCAAGACGGTAGGCAGGGCCACGAGCAGTACTTC.

Points on this clone: Sequence at one end of the junction differs from germline and may be a read error. The chain couples TRBV10-1 to TRBJ2-3, with D possibly matching TRBD2 (6 bases). Germline V gene sequence: CDR1 WNHNN, CDR2 SYGVQD (reference sequence). The CDR3 loop spans 16 amino acids. As DNA, the CDR3 is TGCGCCAGCAGCCCGGGCGGGGCAATCGGCACAGATACGCGGTATTTT. Amino acids: CASSPGGAIGTDTRYF.

This sequence joins TRBV4-1 and TRBJ1-3, with D perhaps TRBD1 (6 bases). The germline V gene encodes CDR1 MGHRA and CDR2 YSYEKL. V was cut by 4 bases and J by 6 bases, with 19 bases left in between. The CDR3 covers 16 residues. CDR3 DNA: TGCGCCAGCAGCCCCTCGGACAGCTCCCTACTAAACACCATATATTTT. Encoded protein: CASSPSDSSLLNTIYF.

The chain links TRBV11-2 to TRBJ2-5; 8 bases are a match to TRBD2. V lost 2 bases, J lost 0 bases, and 5 bases stayed unmatched. This CDR3 contains 16 residues. From germline, CDR1 is SGHAT and CDR2 FQNNGV. CDR3 region: CASSLLLAGHQETQYF. The CDR3, as DNA: TGTGCCAGCAGCTTATTGCTAGCGGGCCACCAAGAGACCCAGTACTTC.

The chain links TRBV7-9 to TRBJ2-3; 11 bases align to TRBD2. In germline, CDR1 is SEHNR, CDR2 FQNEAQ (reference sequence). Trimming cost V 5 bases and J 1 base; bases outside gene matches: 2. This CDR3 is built from 15 residues. The CDR3 coding sequence is TGTGCCAGCAGCAGGGGACTAGCGGGCACAGATACGCAGTATTTT. Its protein is CASSRGLAGTDTQYF.

The genes are TRBV6-1 and TRBJ1-1; the D is unclear. Germline CDR1 is MNHNS and CDR2 is SASEGT. V dropped 5 bases and J dropped 6 bases, with 7 bases sitting between them. There are 11 residues in the CDR3. CDR3 protein: CASSYEAEAFF. The DNA for the CDR3 is TGTGCCAGCAGTTATGAGGCTGAAGCTTTCTTT.

V usage is TRBV9 and J usage is TRBJ2-3, with 10 bases fitting TRBD1. This CDR3 is built from 16 residues. Germline-derived CDR1 and CDR2 are SGDLS and YYNGEE. V trimming: 3 bases; J trimming: 4 bases; junction bases outside the gene matches: 8. The CDR3 sequence is CASSGRQGAYADTQYF. The DNA for the CDR3 is TGTGCCAGCAGCGGCCGACAGGGGGCTTACGCAGATACGCAGTATTTT.

The CDR3 sequence: CASSLVGGFGTEAFF. In nucleotides, the CDR3 is TGTGCCAGCAGCTTAGTTGGGGGGTTTGGGACTGAAGCTTTCTTT. The V gene is TRBV11-2, the J gene TRBJ1-1; the D gene is possibly TRBD1 (5 bases). CDR1 and CDR2 from the germline V gene are SGHAT and FQNNGV. CDR3 size: 15 residues. The V end was cut by 1 base, the J end by 5 bases, with 14 bases between.

V and J are TRBV7-9 and TRBJ2-5; D ambiguous. V was shortened by 5 bases and J by 4 bases, with 14 bases between the two germline ends. Germline V lookup: CDR1 SEHNR, CDR2 FQNEAQ (reference sequence). There are 14 residues in the CDR3. The chain's CDR3 is CASSVVPLRETQYF. In nucleotides, the CDR3 is TGTGCCAGCAGCGTAGTACCCCTCAGAGAGACCCAGTACTTC.

The V gene is TRBV19, the J gene TRBJ1-3; TRBD1 agrees at 7 bases. The junction had 11 bases not matched to a gene; V was cut back by 3 bases and J by 0 bases. There are 18 residues in the CDR3. Germline-derived CDR1 and CDR2 are LNHDA and SQIVND (reference sequence). CDR3 sequence reads: CASSISPAGGGSGNTIYF. CDR3 nucleotides: TGTGCCAGTAGTATTTCCCCGGCAGGGGGAGGCTCTGGAAACACCATATATTTT.

CDR3 sequence reads: CATSPGGAYNEQFF. CDR3 nucleotides: TGCGCCACCTCACCTGGCGGGGCTTACAATGAGCAGTTCTTC. The chain combines TRBV5-1 with TRBJ2-1; possibly TRBD2 for D (6 bases). The germline CDR1 and CDR2 sequences are SGHRS and YFSETQ. Trimming left V 9 bases short and J 4 bases short, with 17 bases between. The CDR3 runs 14 residues.

V and J are TRBV5-1 and TRBJ2-5; TRBD1 aligns across 10 bases. The V and J ends lost 1 base and 7 bases, in that order; junction bases with no gene match: 13. Germline CDR1 reads SGHRS; CDR2 reads YFSETQ. The CDR3 length is 17 residues. The DNA of the CDR3 is TGCGCCAGCAGCTTGCCGATGACAGGGGGCTCGGGGGGGACCCAGTACTTC. The encoded protein is CASSLPMTGGSGGTQYF.

The chain has TRBV11-2 and TRBJ1-1; D remains ambiguous. CDR3 length: 15 residues. V was pared by 1 base and J by 1 base, with 10 bases between. Germline V gene sequence: CDR1 SGHAT, CDR2 FQNNGV. The CDR3 protein is CASSLGRAKNTEAFF. CDR3 sequence (DNA): TGTGCCAGCAGCTTAGGGCGGGCCAAGAACACTGAAGCTTTCTTT.

J is TRBJ1-1 and V is TRBV7-2; D gene ambiguous. CDR3 length equals 13 residues. V was cut by 4 bases and J by 5 bases, with 11 bases left in between. CDR1 is SGHTA, CDR2 FQGNSA, per germline. CDR3 nucleotide sequence: TGTGCCAGCAGCTCCGGGATGGGGACTGAAGCTTTCTTT. Its protein is CASSSGMGTEAFF.

This chain uses TRBV2 with TRBJ1-3; no clear D gene. The germline gives CDR1 SNHLY, CDR2 FYNNEI. The V gene lost 1 base and the J gene lost 2 bases, with 6 bases spanning the gap. This CDR3 spans 14 amino acids. As DNA, the CDR3 is TGTGCCAGCAGTGAAGACGGGGCTGGAAACACCATATATTTT. This gives the protein CASSEDGAGNTIYF.

The V and J genes are TRBV19 and TRBJ1-1; 9 bases line up with TRBD1. CDR3 size: 18 residues. The V segment lost 5 bases and the J segment 1 base; nucleotides outside the gene matches: 14. Germline V CDR1 and CDR2: LNHDA, SQIVND (reference sequence). CDR3 sequence reads: CASSFSLPGQGPNTEAFF. CDR3 DNA sequence: TGTGCCAGTAGTTTCTCACTCCCGGGACAGGGACCGAACACTGAAGCTTTCTTT. Together with reference TRBV19 and TRBJ1-1, the CDR3 gives the full variable domain: DGGITQSPKYLFRKEGQNVTLSCEQNLNHDAMYWYRQDPGQGLRLIYYSQIVNDFQKGDIAEGYSVSREKKESFPLTVTSAQKNPTAFYLCASSFSLPGQGPNTEAFFGQGTRLTVV.